The sequence of this TCR beta chain was determined in a study of T-cell memory formation after mild COVID-19. Study context: TCR clusters were mostly donor specific. Regarding the study as a whole: Pre-infection memory showed some responding clones, and this suggested that cross-reactive memory joined. Clones shrinking from day 15 to 85 showed even CD4/CD8 mixes; later expanders tilted CD4+. CM and EM subsets held most contracting CD4+ clones; EMRA held CD8+ ones.

This clonotype was observed a handful of times. Its antigen is still unknown. One entry per CDR3 protein results from TCRdb running MiXCR on the 5' RACE reads. The table includes about 430,000 distinct CDR3 sequences, 20% to 25% detected once. Germline V CDR1 and CDR2: MGHRA, YSYEKL. The CDR3 sequence is 13 residues long. V shed 0 bases and J shed 8 bases, with 10 bases lying between them. Material for sequencing was PBMCs or a T cell subset sorted from them (not recorded which). The rearrangement links TRBV4-1 to TRBJ1-1; D unclear. The sequence was collected from an adult woman who had mild COVID-19 (a few samples of this study predate the infection). Cell type and time point are not known. In nucleotides, the CDR3 is TGCGCCAGCAGCCAAGAACCGGGCGACGAAGCTTTCTTT. Its protein is CASSQEPGDEAFF.